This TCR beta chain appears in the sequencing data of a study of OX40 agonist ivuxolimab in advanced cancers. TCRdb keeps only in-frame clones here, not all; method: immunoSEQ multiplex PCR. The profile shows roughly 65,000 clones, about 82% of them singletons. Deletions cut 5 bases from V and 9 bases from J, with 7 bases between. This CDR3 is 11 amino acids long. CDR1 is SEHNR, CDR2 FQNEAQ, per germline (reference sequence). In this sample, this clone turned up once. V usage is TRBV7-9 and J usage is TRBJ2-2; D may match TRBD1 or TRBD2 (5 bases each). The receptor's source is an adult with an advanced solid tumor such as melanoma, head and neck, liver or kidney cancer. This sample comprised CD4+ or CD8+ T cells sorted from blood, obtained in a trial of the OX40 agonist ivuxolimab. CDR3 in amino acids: CASSGGRELFF. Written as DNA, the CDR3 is TGTGCCAGCAGCGGGGGACGGGAGCTGTTTTTT. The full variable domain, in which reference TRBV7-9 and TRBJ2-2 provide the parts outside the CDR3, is DTGVSQNPRHKITKRGQNVTFRCDPISEHNRLYWYRQTLGQGPEFLTYFQNEAQLEKSRLLSDRFSAERPKGSFSTLEIQRTEQGDSAMYLCASSGGRELFFGEGSRLTVL.